A selection of T cell receptor beta chains follows, all from one sample in a study of blood T cells in healthy people across ages. A single record per CDR3 protein comes from TCRdb applying MiXCR to the 5' RACE reads. The sample yields about 1.8 million distinct CDR3 sequences, 49% seen once. The sequencing input was blood. The receptor source for this set is a woman aged 40 to 49 in good health. The CDR3 runs from the conserved cysteine through the conserved F or W. Each record gives: J gene, clone size, V gene, D gene, CDR3 DNA, CDR3 protein. A D gene is named only where the DNA matches it firmly. Part of the rows lack a size; the others show once, few, many or a class for expanded clones.

J gene: TRBJ1-2
clone size: few
V gene: TRBV7-2
D gene: -
CDR3 DNA: TGTGCCAGCAGCTTAGGAAACCGGGATACCAACTATGGCTACACCTTC
CDR3 protein: CASSLGNRDTNYGYTF

J gene: TRBJ2-1
clone size: few
V gene: TRBV5-1
D gene: -
CDR3 DNA: TGCGCCAGCAGCTTGGGTAGCGGATTATACAATGAGCAGTTCTTC
CDR3 protein: CASSLGSGLYNEQFF

J gene: TRBJ2-3
clone size: -
V gene: TRBV18
D gene: -
CDR3 DNA: TGTGCCACCAAACACAGTCAGGCCATGGCGCAGTATTTT
CDR3 protein: CATKHSQAMAQYF

J gene: TRBJ2-5
clone size: -
V gene: TRBV6-5
D gene: -
CDR3 DNA: TGTGCCAGCAGTAGGAATAAAGAGACCCAGTACTTC
CDR3 protein: CASSRNKETQYF

J gene: TRBJ2-7
clone size: -
V gene: TRBV7-8
D gene: -
CDR3 DNA: TGTGCCAGCAGCGCCGACGGGGTGGGCTACGAGCAGTACTTC
CDR3 protein: CASSADGVGYEQYF

J gene: TRBJ2-3
clone size: once
V gene: TRBV28
D gene: TRBD1
CDR3 DNA: TGTGCCAGCAGTCCTCAGGGGGCAGCGATTGGCACAGATACGCAGTATTTT
CDR3 protein: CASSPQGAAIGTDTQYF

J gene: TRBJ1-1
clone size: -
V gene: TRBV20-1
D gene: TRBD1
CDR3 DNA: TGCAGTGCTAGATTGAAGACAGGGAGAATTCGGAACACTGAAGCTTTCTTT
CDR3 protein: CSARLKTGRIRNTEAFF

J gene: TRBJ2-7
clone size: -
V gene: TRBV6-2/TRBV6-3
D gene: TRBD1
CDR3 DNA: TGTGCCAGCAGCCCCACTGGTGGGACAGTCGTCTCCTACGAGCAGTACTTC
CDR3 protein: CASSPTGGTVVSYEQYF

J gene: TRBJ2-5
clone size: -
V gene: TRBV7-2
D gene: -
CDR3 DNA: TGTGCCAGCAGCTTGGGACCGGTCGGGGAGACCCAGTACTTC
CDR3 protein: CASSLGPVGETQYF

J gene: TRBJ1-4
clone size: few
V gene: TRBV5-1
D gene: TRBD1
CDR3 DNA: TGCGCCAGCAGCGCGACTGGACAGGGGAAGGGTGAAAAACTGTTTTTT
CDR3 protein: CASSATGQGKGEKLFF

J gene: TRBJ1-1
clone size: -
V gene: TRBV20-1
D gene: -
CDR3 DNA: TGCAGTGCCAGAGACGCTTTTGGGGGCACTGAAGCTTTCTTT
CDR3 protein: CSARDAFGGTEAFF

J gene: TRBJ2-7
clone size: -
V gene: TRBV6-2/TRBV6-3
D gene: -
CDR3 DNA: TGTGCCAGCAGTTACGGTAGCGGTGCCACTAGACGGTGGTACTTC
CDR3 protein: CASSYGSGATRRWYF

J gene: TRBJ2-2
clone size: -
V gene: TRBV7-2
D gene: -
CDR3 DNA: TGTGCCGGACTGGCCCTGGTTCACGGGGAGCTGTTTTTT
CDR3 protein: CAGLALVHGELFF

J gene: TRBJ2-7
clone size: few
V gene: TRBV29-1
D gene: TRBD1
CDR3 DNA: TGCAGCGGTACCCCCGTACAGGGGACCTCCTACAATGAGCAGTACTTC
CDR3 protein: CSGTPVQGTSYNEQYF

J gene: TRBJ1-6
clone size: -
V gene: TRBV5-1
D gene: -
CDR3 DNA: TGCGCCAGCAGCTTGGGGCAGCCGGAAGCACCCCTCCACTTT
CDR3 protein: CASSLGQPEAPLHF

J gene: TRBJ2-7
clone size: -
V gene: TRBV7-2
D gene: -
CDR3 DNA: TGTGCCAGCAGCTCAGGGTGGGGTTACTACGAGCAGTACTTC
CDR3 protein: CASSSGWGYYEQYF

J gene: TRBJ2-7
clone size: few
V gene: TRBV20-1
D gene: -
CDR3 DNA: TGCAGTGCTAGAGATGGGCCCTACGAGCAGTACTTC
CDR3 protein: CSARDGPYEQYF

J gene: TRBJ2-5
clone size: -
V gene: TRBV20-1
D gene: -
CDR3 DNA: TGCAGTGCCAGCCCCCGCAGCTACAATGAGCGGTACTTC
CDR3 protein: CSASPRSYNERYF

J gene: TRBJ1-5
clone size: few
V gene: TRBV6-5
D gene: -
CDR3 DNA: TGTGCCAGCCGCCCAATTAGCTCGGGCAATCAGCCCCAGCATTTT
CDR3 protein: CASRPISSGNQPQHF

J gene: TRBJ2-3
clone size: -
V gene: TRBV7-8
D gene: TRBD2
CDR3 DNA: TGTGCCAGCAGCTCGGGGGGGATCCCAGATACGCAGTATTTT
CDR3 protein: CASSSGGIPDTQYF

J gene: TRBJ2-1
clone size: -
V gene: TRBV4-3
D gene: TRBD2
CDR3 DNA: TGCGCCAGCAGCCAAGAAACTAGCGGGCCGGTGAATGAGCAGTTCTTC
CDR3 protein: CASSQETSGPVNEQFF

J gene: TRBJ2-3
clone size: -
V gene: TRBV6-2/TRBV6-3
D gene: -
CDR3 DNA: TGTGCCAGCAGCGAGATTGTCAGGAATCTGGGGTATTTT
CDR3 protein: CASSEIVRNLGYF

J gene: TRBJ1-2
clone size: few
V gene: TRBV25-1
D gene: -
CDR3 DNA: TGTGCCAGCAGTGAATCGGGGACCTATGGCTACACCTTC
CDR3 protein: CASSESGTYGYTF

J gene: TRBJ2-1
clone size: -
V gene: TRBV9
D gene: TRBD1
CDR3 DNA: TGTGCCAGCAGCGTTAGGACAGGTCCCCGTATTGAGCAGTTCTTC
CDR3 protein: CASSVRTGPRIEQFF

J gene: TRBJ1-2
clone size: many
V gene: TRBV7-9
D gene: -
CDR3 DNA: TGTGCCAGCAGCCACGGACAGAACTATGGCTACACCTTC
CDR3 protein: CASSHGQNYGYTF

J gene: TRBJ2-1
clone size: -
V gene: TRBV7-2
D gene: -
CDR3 DNA: TGTGCCAGCAGCTTAGGACTAGGGTCGTCCCAGCAGTTCTTC
CDR3 protein: CASSLGLGSSQQFF

J gene: TRBJ2-1
clone size: -
V gene: TRBV6-5
D gene: TRBD1
CDR3 DNA: TGTGCCAGCAGTTACTCCGCAGGGGGCACTGCCTACGAGCAGTTCTTC
CDR3 protein: CASSYSAGGTAYEQFF

J gene: TRBJ2-5
clone size: -
V gene: TRBV11-2
D gene: -
CDR3 DNA: TGTGCCAGCAGCTTACCTCCGGGGACCCAGTACTTC
CDR3 protein: CASSLPPGTQYF

J gene: TRBJ2-2
clone size: -
V gene: TRBV3-1
D gene: -
CDR3 DNA: TGTGCCAGCAGCCTGGCCAGGGCCGACACCGGGGAGCTGTTTTTT
CDR3 protein: CASSLARADTGELFF

J gene: TRBJ2-7
clone size: few
V gene: TRBV7-9
D gene: -
CDR3 DNA: TGTGCCAGCAGCGTAATGAACGAGCAGTACTTC
CDR3 protein: CASSVMNEQYF

J gene: TRBJ2-4
clone size: few
V gene: TRBV29-1
D gene: -
CDR3 DNA: TGCAGCGTTGAAGGACATGGAAACATTCAGTACTTC
CDR3 protein: CSVEGHGNIQYF

J gene: TRBJ2-1
clone size: -
V gene: TRBV4-3
D gene: -
CDR3 DNA: TGCGCCAGCAGCCAAGATTCGGACGGATCCTACAATGAGCAGTTCTTC
CDR3 protein: CASSQDSDGSYNEQFF

J gene: TRBJ2-1
clone size: once
V gene: TRBV6-4
D gene: TRBD2
CDR3 DNA: TGTGCCAGCGCTCCTCTCGGCGGGGGGTACAATGAGCAGTTCTTC
CDR3 protein: CASAPLGGGYNEQFF

J gene: TRBJ1-5
clone size: -
V gene: TRBV12-3/TRBV12-4
D gene: -
CDR3 DNA: TGTGCCAGCAGCCGCCTCATCTCGGGGGTTAGAGGCATGGGCAATCAGCCCCAGCATTTT
CDR3 protein: CASSRLISGVRGMGNQPQHF

J gene: TRBJ2-3
clone size: -
V gene: TRBV28
D gene: -
CDR3 DNA: TGTGCCAGCAGTCACTCCGGTTCGGCCGAAGATACGCAGTATTTT
CDR3 protein: CASSHSGSAEDTQYF

J gene: TRBJ1-5
clone size: few
V gene: TRBV20-1
D gene: -
CDR3 DNA: TGCAGTGCTAGAGATCGCATAAGGGGGAGCAATCAGCCCCAGCATTTT
CDR3 protein: CSARDRIRGSNQPQHF

J gene: TRBJ2-6
clone size: -
V gene: TRBV12-3/TRBV12-4
D gene: -
CDR3 DNA: TGTGCCAGCAGTACCTGGACTAACTCTGGGGCCAACGTCCTGAATTTC
CDR3 protein: CASSTWTNSGANVLNF

J gene: TRBJ2-5
clone size: -
V gene: TRBV5-1
D gene: -
CDR3 DNA: TGCGCCAGCAGCTTGGACGCAGGACGAAAAGAGACCCAGTACTTC
CDR3 protein: CASSLDAGRKETQYF

J gene: TRBJ1-2
clone size: -
V gene: TRBV7-8
D gene: -
CDR3 DNA: TGTGCCAGCAGCTTAGCAATGGGTCTGGACTATGGCTACACCTTC
CDR3 protein: CASSLAMGLDYGYTF

J gene: TRBJ2-7
clone size: -
V gene: TRBV5-1
D gene: -
CDR3 DNA: TGCGCCAGCAGCTTCTTGACCGTTAGCGAGCAGTACTTC
CDR3 protein: CASSFLTVSEQYF

J gene: TRBJ2-3
clone size: -
V gene: TRBV27
D gene: -
CDR3 DNA: TGTGCCAGCAGTTTCCCCATGAGGAGCCAGAGCACAGATACGCAGTATTTT
CDR3 protein: CASSFPMRSQSTDTQYF

J gene: TRBJ2-7
clone size: -
V gene: TRBV29-1
D gene: -
CDR3 DNA: TGCAGCGTTGTCTTTTCGGGGTACAATGAGCAGTACTTC
CDR3 protein: CSVVFSGYNEQYF

J gene: TRBJ2-5
clone size: few
V gene: TRBV15
D gene: -
CDR3 DNA: TGTGCCACCAGCAGAGGGGTTGATCAAGAGACCCAGTACTTC
CDR3 protein: CATSRGVDQETQYF

J gene: TRBJ2-4
clone size: -
V gene: TRBV6-1
D gene: TRBD2
CDR3 DNA: TGTGCCAGCAGTCCCCTCTTCGGGGGGGGTGTGGGAAACATTCAGTACTTC
CDR3 protein: CASSPLFGGGVGNIQYF

J gene: TRBJ1-5
clone size: few
V gene: TRBV7-2
D gene: -
CDR3 DNA: TGTGCCAGCAGCTTAGCCCCAGGGACGGATCAGCCCCAGCATTTT
CDR3 protein: CASSLAPGTDQPQHF

J gene: TRBJ2-7
clone size: -
V gene: TRBV12-3/TRBV12-4
D gene: TRBD1
CDR3 DNA: TGTGCCAGCAGTTTCCGGACAGGTCACGAGCAGTACTTC
CDR3 protein: CASSFRTGHEQYF

J gene: TRBJ2-4
clone size: -
V gene: TRBV5-1
D gene: -
CDR3 DNA: TGCACCAGCAGCTCCGACAGTGTAGCCAAAAACATTCAGTACTTC
CDR3 protein: CTSSSDSVAKNIQYF

J gene: TRBJ2-6
clone size: -
V gene: TRBV7-2
D gene: -
CDR3 DNA: TGTGCCAGCAGCCGACGGGGCCATTCTGGGGCCAACGTCCTGACTTTC
CDR3 protein: CASSRRGHSGANVLTF

J gene: TRBJ2-5
clone size: -
V gene: TRBV29-1
D gene: -
CDR3 DNA: TGCAGCGGGGGCCTGGGCAGCTCGGGAGTCACCCAGTACTTC
CDR3 protein: CSGGLGSSGVTQYF

J gene: TRBJ2-7
clone size: -
V gene: TRBV20-1
D gene: -
CDR3 DNA: TGCAGTGCTCCACGCGGGACCTCCTCCTCCTACGAGCAGTACTTC
CDR3 protein: CSAPRGTSSSYEQYF